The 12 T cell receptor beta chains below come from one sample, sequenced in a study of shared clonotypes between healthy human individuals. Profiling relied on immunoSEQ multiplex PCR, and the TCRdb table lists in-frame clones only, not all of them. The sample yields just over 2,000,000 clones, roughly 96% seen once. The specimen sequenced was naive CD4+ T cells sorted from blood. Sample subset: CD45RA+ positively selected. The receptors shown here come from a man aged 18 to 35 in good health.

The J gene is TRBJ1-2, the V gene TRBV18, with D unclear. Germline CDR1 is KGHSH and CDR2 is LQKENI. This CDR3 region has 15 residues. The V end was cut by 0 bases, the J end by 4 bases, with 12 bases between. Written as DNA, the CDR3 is TGTGCCAGCTCACCACCGGGCCTGAACCCCTATGGCTACACCTTC. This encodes CASSPPGLNPYGYTF. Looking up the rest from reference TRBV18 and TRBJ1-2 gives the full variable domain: NAGVMQNPRHLVRRRGQEARLRCSPMKGHSHVYWYRQLPEEGLKFMVYLQKENIIDESGMPKERFSAEFPKEGPSILRIQQVVRGDSAAYFCASSPPGLNPYGYTFGSGTRLTVV.

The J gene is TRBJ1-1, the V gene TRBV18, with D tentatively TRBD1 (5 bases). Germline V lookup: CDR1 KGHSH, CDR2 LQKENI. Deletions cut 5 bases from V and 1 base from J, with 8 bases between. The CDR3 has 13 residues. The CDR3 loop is CASSSGPNTEAFF. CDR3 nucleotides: TGTGCCAGCTCATCGGGACCGAACACTGAAGCTTTCTTT.

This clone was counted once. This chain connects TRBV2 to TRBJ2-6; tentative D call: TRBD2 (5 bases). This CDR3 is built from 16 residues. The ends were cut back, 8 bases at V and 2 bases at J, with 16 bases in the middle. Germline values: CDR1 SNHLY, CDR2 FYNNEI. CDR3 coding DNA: TGTGCCAGCCTACCGAACACGGGGACTGGGGCCAACGTCCTGACTTTC. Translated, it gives CASLPNTGTGANVLTF.

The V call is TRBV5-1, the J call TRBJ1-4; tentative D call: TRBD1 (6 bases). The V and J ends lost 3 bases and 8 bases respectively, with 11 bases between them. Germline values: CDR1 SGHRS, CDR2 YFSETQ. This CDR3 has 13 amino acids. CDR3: CASSSQGAEKLFF. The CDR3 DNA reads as TGCGCCAGCAGCTCACAGGGTGCCGAAAAACTGTTTTTT.

In DNA, the CDR3 is TGTGCCAGCAGCCTAGATAGCGGGAGAAACAATGAGCAGTTCTTC. Protein: CASSLDSGRNNEQFF. This sequence joins TRBV7-3 and TRBJ2-1; 9 bases are a match to TRBD2. With V trimmed by 5 bases and J by 5 bases, 7 bases remained unmatched. This CDR3 comprises 15 residues. Germline CDR1 reads SGHTA; CDR2 reads FQGTGA.

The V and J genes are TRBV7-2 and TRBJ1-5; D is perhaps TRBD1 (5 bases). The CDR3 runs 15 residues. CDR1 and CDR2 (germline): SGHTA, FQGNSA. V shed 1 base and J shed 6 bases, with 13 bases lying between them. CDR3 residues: CASSLVGTEGQPQHF. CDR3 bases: TGTGCCAGCAGCTTAGTAGGGACTGAAGGTCAGCCCCAGCATTTT.

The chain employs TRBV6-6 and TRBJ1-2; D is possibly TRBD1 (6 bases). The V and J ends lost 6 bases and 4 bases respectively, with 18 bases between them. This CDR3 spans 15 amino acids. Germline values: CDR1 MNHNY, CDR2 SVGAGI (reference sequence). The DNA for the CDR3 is TGTGCCAGCAGCCCCAATGAGGGGGGCGCCTATGGCTACACCTTC. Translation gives CASSPNEGGAYGYTF.

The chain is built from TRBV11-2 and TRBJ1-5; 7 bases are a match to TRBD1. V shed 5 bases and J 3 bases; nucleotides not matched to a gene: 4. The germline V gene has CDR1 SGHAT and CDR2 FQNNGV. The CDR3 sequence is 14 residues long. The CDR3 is CASSPGQFNQPQHF. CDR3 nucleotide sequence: TGTGCCAGCAGCCCGGGACAGTTCAATCAGCCCCAGCATTTT. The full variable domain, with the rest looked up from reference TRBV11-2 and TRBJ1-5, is EAGVAQSPRYKIIEKRQSVAFWCNPISGHATLYWYQQILGQGPKLLIQFQNNGVVDDSQLPKDRFSAERLKGVDSTLKIQPAKLEDSAVYLCASSPGQFNQPQHFGDGTRLSIL.

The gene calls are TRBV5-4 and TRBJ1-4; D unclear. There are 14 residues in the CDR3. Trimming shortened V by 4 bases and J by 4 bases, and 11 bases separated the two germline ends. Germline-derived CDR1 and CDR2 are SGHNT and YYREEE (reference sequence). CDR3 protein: CASSPFGGNEKLFF. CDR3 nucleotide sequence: TGTGCCAGCAGCCCCTTTGGCGGTAATGAAAAACTGTTTTTT.

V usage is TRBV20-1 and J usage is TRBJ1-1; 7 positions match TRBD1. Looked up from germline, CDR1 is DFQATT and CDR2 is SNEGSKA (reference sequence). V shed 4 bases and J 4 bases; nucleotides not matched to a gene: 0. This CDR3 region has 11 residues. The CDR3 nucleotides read TGCAGTGCTAAGGGGGCCACTGAAGCTTTCTTT. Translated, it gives CSAKGATEAFF.

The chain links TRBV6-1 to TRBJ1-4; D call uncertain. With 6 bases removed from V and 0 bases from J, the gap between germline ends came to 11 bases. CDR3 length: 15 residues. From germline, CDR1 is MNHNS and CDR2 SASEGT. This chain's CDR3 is CASRGVLATNEKLFF. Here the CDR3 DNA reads TGTGCCAGCAGGGGAGTCCTGGCAACTAATGAAAAACTGTTTTTT.

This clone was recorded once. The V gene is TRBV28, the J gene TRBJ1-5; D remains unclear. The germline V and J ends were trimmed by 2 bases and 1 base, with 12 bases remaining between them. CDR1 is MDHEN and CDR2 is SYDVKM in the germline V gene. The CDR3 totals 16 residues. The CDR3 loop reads CASSLGSSTSNQPQHF. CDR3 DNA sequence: TGTGCCAGCAGTTTAGGGTCGTCAACAAGCAATCAGCCCCAGCATTTT.